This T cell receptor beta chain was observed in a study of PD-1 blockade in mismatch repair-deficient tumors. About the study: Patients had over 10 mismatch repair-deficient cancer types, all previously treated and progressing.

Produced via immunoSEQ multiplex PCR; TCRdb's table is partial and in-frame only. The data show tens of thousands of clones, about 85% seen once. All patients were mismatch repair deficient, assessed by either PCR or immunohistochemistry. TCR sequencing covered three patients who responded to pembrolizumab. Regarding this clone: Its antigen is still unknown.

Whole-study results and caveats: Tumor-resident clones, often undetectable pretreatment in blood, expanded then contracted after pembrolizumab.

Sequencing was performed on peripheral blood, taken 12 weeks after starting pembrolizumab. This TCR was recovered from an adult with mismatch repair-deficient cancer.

The CDR3 nucleotides are TGCGCCAGCAGCTTGGACCAGGGCAATGAGCAGTTCTTC. Amino acids: CASSLDQGNEQFF. The chain employs TRBV5-1 and TRBJ2-1, with D maybe TRBD1 (5 bases). CDR1 SGHRS and CDR2 YFSETQ come from the germline V gene. The CDR3 contains 13 residues. The V end lost 0 bases, the J end lost 6 bases, and 7 bases lay between the germline ends.